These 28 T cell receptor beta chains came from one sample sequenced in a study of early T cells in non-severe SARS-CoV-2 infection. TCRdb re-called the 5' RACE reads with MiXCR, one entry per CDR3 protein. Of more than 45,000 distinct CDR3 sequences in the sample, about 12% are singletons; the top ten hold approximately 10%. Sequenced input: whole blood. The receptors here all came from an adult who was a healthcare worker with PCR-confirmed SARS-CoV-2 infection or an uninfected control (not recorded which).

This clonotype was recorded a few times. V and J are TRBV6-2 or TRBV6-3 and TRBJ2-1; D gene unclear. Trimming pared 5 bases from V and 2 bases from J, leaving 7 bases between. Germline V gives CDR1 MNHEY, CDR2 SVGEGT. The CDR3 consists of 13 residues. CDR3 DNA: TGTGCCAGCAGTCGAAGCACCTACAATGAGCAGTTCTTC. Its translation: CASSRSTYNEQFF.

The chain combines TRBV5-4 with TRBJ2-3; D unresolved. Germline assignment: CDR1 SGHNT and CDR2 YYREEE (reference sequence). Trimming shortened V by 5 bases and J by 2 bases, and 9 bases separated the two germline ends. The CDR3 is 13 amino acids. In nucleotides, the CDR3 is TGTGCCAGCAGTACCGGACCCACAGATACGCAGTATTTT. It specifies CASSTGPTDTQYF.

The CDR3: CASSFPAGAENTIYF. DNA for the CDR3: TGTGCCAGCAGTTTTCCCGCCGGGGCTGAAAACACCATATATTTT. This chain uses TRBV28 with TRBJ1-3; TRBD1 is a possible D gene (5 bases). With 3 bases removed from V and 6 bases from J, the gap between germline ends came to 15 bases. The CDR3 extends over 15 amino acids. CDR1 is MDHEN and CDR2 is SYDVKM in the germline V gene. Full variable domain (rest looked up from reference TRBV28 and TRBJ1-3): DVKVTQSSRYLVKRTGEKVFLECVQDMDHENMFWYRQDPGLGLRLIYFSYDVKMKEKGDIPEGYSVSREKKERFSLILESASTNQTSMYLCASSFPAGAENTIYFGEGSWLTVV.

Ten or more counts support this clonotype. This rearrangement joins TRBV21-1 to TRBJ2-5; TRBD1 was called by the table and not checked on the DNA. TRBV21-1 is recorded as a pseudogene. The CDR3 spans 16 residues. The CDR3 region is CASSDLEQGLQETQYF. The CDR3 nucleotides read TGTGCCAGCAGCGACCTTGAACAGGGGCTCCAAGAGACCCAGTACTTC.

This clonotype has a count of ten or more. Here the CDR3 DNA reads TGCGCCAGCAGCTTGGCTCGGGCTAGCACAGATACGCAGTATTTT. It translates to CASSLARASTDTQYF. This chain joins TRBV5-1 and TRBJ2-3; D remains ambiguous. Germline loops: CDR1 SGHRS, CDR2 YFSETQ. The CDR3 totals 15 residues. The ends were cut back, 0 bases at V and 0 bases at J, with 8 bases in the middle. The full variable domain, with the rest looked up from reference TRBV5-1 and TRBJ2-3, is KAGVTQTPRYLIKTRGQQVTLSCSPISGHRSVSWYQQTPGQGLQFLFEYFSETQRNKGNFPGRFSGRQFSNSRSEMNVSTLELGDSALYLCASSLARASTDTQYFGPGTRLTVL.

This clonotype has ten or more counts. CDR3 nucleotide sequence: TGTGCCAGCAGCGTTCGACAGGGAACGGTTTCCACAGATACGCAGTATTTT. This sequence encodes CASSVRQGTVSTDTQYF. The chain recombines TRBV7-6 with TRBJ2-3, with 7 bases matching TRBD1. The CDR3 consists of 17 residues. The germline gives CDR1 SGHVS, CDR2 FNYEAQ. V lost 5 bases and J lost 2; bases outside the gene matches: 13.

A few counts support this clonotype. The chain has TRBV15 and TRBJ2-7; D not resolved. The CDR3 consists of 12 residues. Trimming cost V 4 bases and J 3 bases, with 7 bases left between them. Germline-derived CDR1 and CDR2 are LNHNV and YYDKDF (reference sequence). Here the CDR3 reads CATSKAGYEQYF. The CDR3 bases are TGTGCCACCAGCAAAGCAGGCTACGAGCAGTACTTC.

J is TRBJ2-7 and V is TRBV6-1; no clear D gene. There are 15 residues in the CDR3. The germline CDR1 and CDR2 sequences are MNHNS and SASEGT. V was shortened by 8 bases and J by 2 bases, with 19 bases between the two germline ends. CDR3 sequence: CASFLGKAGTYEQYF. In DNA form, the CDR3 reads TGTGCCAGCTTCCTTGGAAAGGCCGGAACCTACGAGCAGTACTTC.

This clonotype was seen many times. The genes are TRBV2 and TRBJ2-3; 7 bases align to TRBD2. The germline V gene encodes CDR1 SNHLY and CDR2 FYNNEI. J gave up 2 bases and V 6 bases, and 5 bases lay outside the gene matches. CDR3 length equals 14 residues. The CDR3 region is CASRGTTATDTQYF. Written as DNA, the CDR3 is TGTGCCAGCAGGGGGACTACGGCCACAGATACGCAGTATTTT. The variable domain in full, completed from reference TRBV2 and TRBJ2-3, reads EPEVTQTPSHQVTQMGQEVILRCVPISNHLYFYWYRQILGQKVEFLVSFYNNEISEKSEIFDDQFSVERPDGSNFTLKIRSTKLEDSAMYFCASRGTTATDTQYFGPGTRLTVL.

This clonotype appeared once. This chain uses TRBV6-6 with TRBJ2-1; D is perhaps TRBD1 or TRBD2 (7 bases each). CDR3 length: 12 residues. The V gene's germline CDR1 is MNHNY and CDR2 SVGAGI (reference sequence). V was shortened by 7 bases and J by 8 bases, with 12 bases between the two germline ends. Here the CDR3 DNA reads TGTGCCAGCAAACAGGGGAGGGATGAGCAGTTCTTC. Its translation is CASKQGRDEQFF.

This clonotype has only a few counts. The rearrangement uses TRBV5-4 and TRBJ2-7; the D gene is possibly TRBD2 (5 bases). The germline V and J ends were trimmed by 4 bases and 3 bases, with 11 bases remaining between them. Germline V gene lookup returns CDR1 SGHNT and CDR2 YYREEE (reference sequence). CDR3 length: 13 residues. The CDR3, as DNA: TGTGCCAGCAGCCTTTACCGGGACTACGAGCAGTACTTC. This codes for CASSLYRDYEQYF.

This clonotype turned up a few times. The CDR3 sequence: CSARVSGIFGETQYF. Here the CDR3 DNA reads TGCAGTGCTAGAGTCAGCGGGATCTTCGGAGAGACCCAGTACTTC. The chain recombines TRBV20-1 with TRBJ2-5; 7 nucleotides match TRBD2. Germline V gene lookup returns CDR1 DFQATT and CDR2 SNEGSKA (reference sequence). V trimming: 1 base; J trimming: 4 bases; junction bases outside the gene matches: 9. The CDR3 spans 15 residues.

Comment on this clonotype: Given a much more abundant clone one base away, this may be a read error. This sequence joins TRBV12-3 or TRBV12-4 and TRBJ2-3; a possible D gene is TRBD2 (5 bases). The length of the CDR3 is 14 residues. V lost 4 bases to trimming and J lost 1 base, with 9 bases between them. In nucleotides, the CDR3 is TGTGCCAGCAGTTGGCTAGCATGCACAGATACGCAGTATTTT. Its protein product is CASSWLACTDTQYF.

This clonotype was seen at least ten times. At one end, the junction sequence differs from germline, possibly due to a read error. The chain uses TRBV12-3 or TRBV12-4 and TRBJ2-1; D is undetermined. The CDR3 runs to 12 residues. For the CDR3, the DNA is TGTGCCAGCAGTCTCCGATACTTATACCCGGTCTTC. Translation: CASSLRYLYPVF.

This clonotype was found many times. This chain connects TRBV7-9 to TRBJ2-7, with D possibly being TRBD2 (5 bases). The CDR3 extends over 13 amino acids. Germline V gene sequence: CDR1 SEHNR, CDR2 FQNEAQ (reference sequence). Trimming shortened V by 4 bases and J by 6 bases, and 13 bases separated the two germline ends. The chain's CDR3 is CASSSVPEVEQYF. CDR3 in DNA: TGTGCCAGCAGCTCCGTGCCGGAGGTCGAGCAGTACTTC.

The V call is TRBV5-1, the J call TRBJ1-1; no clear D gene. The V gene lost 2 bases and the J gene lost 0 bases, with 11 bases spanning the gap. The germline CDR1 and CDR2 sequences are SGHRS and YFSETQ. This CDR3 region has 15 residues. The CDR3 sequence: CASSFQAGLNTEAFF. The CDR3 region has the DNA TGCGCCAGCAGCTTCCAAGCCGGATTGAACACTGAAGCTTTCTTT.

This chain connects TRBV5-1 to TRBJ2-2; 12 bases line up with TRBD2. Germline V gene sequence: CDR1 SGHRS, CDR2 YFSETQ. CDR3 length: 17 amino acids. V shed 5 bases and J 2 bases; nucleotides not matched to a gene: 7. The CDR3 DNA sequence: TGCGCCAGCAGTCATCGACTAGCGGGGGTAAACACCGGGGAGCTGTTTTTT. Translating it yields CASSHRLAGVNTGELFF.

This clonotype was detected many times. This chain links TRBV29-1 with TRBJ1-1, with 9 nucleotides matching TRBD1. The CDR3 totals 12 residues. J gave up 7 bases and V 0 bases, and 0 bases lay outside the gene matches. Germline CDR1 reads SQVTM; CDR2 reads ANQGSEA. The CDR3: CSVEETGGEAFF. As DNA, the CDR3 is TGCAGCGTTGAAGAGACAGGGGGTGAAGCTTTCTTT.

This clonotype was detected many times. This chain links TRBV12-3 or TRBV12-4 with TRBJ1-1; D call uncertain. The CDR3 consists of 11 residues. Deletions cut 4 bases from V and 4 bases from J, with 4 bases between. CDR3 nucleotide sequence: TGTGCCAGCAGTTGGGCCACTGAAGCTTTCTTT. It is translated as CASSWATEAFF.

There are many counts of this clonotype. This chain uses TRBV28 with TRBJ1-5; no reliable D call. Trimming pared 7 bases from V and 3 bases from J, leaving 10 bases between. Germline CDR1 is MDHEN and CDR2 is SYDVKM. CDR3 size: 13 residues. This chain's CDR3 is CASNKALNQPQHF. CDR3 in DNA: TGTGCCAGCAACAAGGCCCTCAATCAGCCCCAGCATTTT.

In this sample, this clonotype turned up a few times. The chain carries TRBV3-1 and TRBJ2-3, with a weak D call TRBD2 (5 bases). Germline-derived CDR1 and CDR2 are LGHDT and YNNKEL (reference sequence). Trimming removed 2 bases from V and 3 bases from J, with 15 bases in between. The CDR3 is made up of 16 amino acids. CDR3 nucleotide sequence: TGTGCCAGCAGCCAAAATGTAGGGAGACCGACAGATACGCAGTATTTT. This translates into CASSQNVGRPTDTQYF.

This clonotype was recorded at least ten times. In DNA form, the CDR3 reads TGCGCCAGCAGCTTGGAGTCCGGCCCCCAAGAGACCCAGTACTTC. Residues: CASSLESGPQETQYF. The rearrangement links TRBV5-1 to TRBJ2-5; D gene unclear. This CDR3 spans 15 amino acids. Germline V gene lookup returns CDR1 SGHRS and CDR2 YFSETQ. Trimming stripped 0 bases from V and 1 base from J, with 10 bases between.

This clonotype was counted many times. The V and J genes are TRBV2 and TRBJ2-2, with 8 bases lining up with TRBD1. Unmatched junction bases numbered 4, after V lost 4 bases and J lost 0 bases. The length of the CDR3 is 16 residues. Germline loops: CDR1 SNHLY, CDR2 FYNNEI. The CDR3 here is CASSADRVSNTGELFF. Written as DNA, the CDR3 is TGTGCCAGCAGTGCGGACAGGGTTTCGAACACCGGGGAGCTGTTTTTT.

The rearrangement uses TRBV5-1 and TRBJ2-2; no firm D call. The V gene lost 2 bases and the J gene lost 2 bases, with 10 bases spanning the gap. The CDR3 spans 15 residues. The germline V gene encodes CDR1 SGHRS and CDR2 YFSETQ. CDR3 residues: CASSLRADNTGELFF. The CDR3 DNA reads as TGCGCCAGCAGCTTACGGGCAGATAACACCGGGGAGCTGTTTTTT.

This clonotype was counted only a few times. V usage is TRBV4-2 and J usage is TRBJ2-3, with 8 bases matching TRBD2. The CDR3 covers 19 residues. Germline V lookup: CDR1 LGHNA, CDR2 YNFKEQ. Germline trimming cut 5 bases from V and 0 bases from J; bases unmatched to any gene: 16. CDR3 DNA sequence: TGTGCCAGCAGCTTATTGCAGGATGGGCGGGGGGCGAGCACAGATACGCAGTATTTT. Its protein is CASSLLQDGRGASTDTQYF.

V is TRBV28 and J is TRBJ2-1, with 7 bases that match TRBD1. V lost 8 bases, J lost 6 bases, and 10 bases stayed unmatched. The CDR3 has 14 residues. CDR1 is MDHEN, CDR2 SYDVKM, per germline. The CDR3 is CASGRQGGFNEQFF. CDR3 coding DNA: TGTGCCAGCGGGCGACAGGGCGGTTTCAATGAGCAGTTCTTC.

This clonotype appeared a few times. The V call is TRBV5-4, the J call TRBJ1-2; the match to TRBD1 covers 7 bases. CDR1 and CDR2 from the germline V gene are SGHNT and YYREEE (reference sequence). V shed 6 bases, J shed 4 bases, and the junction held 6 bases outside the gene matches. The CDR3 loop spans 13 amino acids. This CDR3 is CASNSDRVYGYTF. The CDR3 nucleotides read TGTGCCAGCAACTCCGACAGGGTCTATGGCTACACCTTC. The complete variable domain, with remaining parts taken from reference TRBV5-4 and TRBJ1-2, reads ETGVTQSPTHLIKTRGQQVTLRCSSQSGHNTVSWYQQALGQGPQFIFQYYREEENGRGNFPPRFSGLQFPNYSSELNVNALELDDSALYLCASNSDRVYGYTFGSGTRLTVV.

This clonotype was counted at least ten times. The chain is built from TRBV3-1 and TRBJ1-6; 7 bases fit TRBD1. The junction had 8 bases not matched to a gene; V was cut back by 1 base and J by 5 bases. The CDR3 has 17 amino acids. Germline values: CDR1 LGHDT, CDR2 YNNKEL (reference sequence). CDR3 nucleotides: TGTGCCAGCAGCCAAGCGTTACCGGGACAGAATAATTCACCCCTCCACTTT. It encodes CASSQALPGQNNSPLHF.